This T cell receptor (beta chain) is from a study of identical twins. This clonotype was counted ten times or more. With template switching, a universal primer site was added, and the cDNA carried unique molecular identifiers. TCRdb reanalysed the 5' RACE reads using MiXCR and keeps one entry per CDR3 protein. Among around 670,000 distinct CDR3 sequences listed, 5.5% to 6.5% were seen once. The length of the CDR3 is 15 residues. The V segment lost 1 base and the J segment 7 bases; nucleotides outside the gene matches: 5. The V call is TRBV12-3 or TRBV12-4, the J call TRBJ1-5; TRBD1 matches 9 bases. This sequence was found in a man between 18 and 29 years old in good health. Sample: naive T cells sorted from blood. In DNA form, the CDR3 reads TGTGCCAGCAGTTTAGAGACAGGGGGTAGACAGCCCCAGCATTTT. This codes for CASSLETGGRQPQHF.